The 8 T cell receptor beta chains presented below share a single source sample, sequenced in a study of CD8+ T cells in alopecia areata. cDNA reverse transcribed from extracted RNA served as the sequencing template. Sequencing used immunoSEQ multiplex PCR; TCRdb keeps in-frame clones, though not all of them. The table shows 110,000 or so clones, with 55% to 60% occurring only once. This sample's treatment: oral pan-JAK inhibitor, 5-10 mg twice daily. Sequenced material: CD4+ T cells sorted from blood, taken at week 24, from a patient treated with tofacitinib. The receptors originated from a human donor with alopecia areata.

The chain combines TRBV4-3 with TRBJ1-1, with D tentatively TRBD1 (5 bases). The CDR3 consists of 13 residues. Germline CDR1 LGHNA, CDR2 YSLEER. V lost 0 bases and J 10 bases, leaving 12 bases between the germline ends. Here the CDR3 DNA reads TGCGCCAGCAGCCAAGACGGGGAGGGGCGAGCTTTCTTT. Its translation: CASSQDGEGRAFF.

This chain uses TRBV2 with TRBJ1-4; 9 nucleotides agree with TRBD1. CDR3 length: 15 residues. The germline gives CDR1 SNHLY, CDR2 FYNNEI. The trim removed 5 bases at V and 8 bases at J, leaving 9 bases unmatched. CDR3 bases: TGTGCCAGCAGTTCGGGACAGGGAAAAGTAGAAAAACTGTTTTTT. Amino acid sequence: CASSSGQGKVEKLFF.

In DNA, the CDR3 is TGTGCCAGCAGCTTAGGCCCGACAGGAGGCTACACCTTC. Protein: CASSLGPTGGYTF. The rearrangement joins TRBV7-6 to TRBJ1-2, with a weak D call TRBD1 (6 bases). Looked up from germline, CDR1 is SGHVS and CDR2 is FNYEAQ. The CDR3 sequence is 13 residues long. Trimming pared 1 base from V and 8 bases from J, leaving 11 bases between.

This clone was counted a few times. This sequence joins TRBV29-1 and TRBJ2-5, with unresolved D. CDR1 is SQVTM and CDR2 is ANQGSEA in the germline V gene. The V end was cut by 4 bases, the J end by 5 bases, with 8 bases between. This CDR3 has 11 residues. The chain's CDR3 is CSVVRSETQYF. CDR3 DNA: TGCAGCGTTGTCCGGTCGGAGACCCAGTACTTC.

This clone has a handful of counts. Other DNA sequences within the sample encode an identical CDR3. The rearrangement joins TRBV9 to TRBJ2-5; D gene ambiguous. Germline V gene sequence: CDR1 SGDLS, CDR2 YYNGEE. There are 13 residues in the CDR3. Trimming stripped 2 bases from V and 2 bases from J, with 7 bases between. The CDR3 is CASSVSRQETQYF. The CDR3 nucleotides are TGTGCCAGCAGCGTGAGTCGGCAAGAGACCCAGTACTTC.

The chain links TRBV30 to TRBJ1-1; D unclear. CDR3 size: 13 residues. Between the trimmed V and J ends, which lost 3 bases and 6 bases, there was a span of 14 bases. Per the germline V gene, CDR1 is GTSNPN and CDR2 is SVGIG (reference sequence). CDR3 nucleotides: TGTGCCTGGAGAAAACACTCTACGTCTGAAGCTTTCTTT. Translation: CAWRKHSTSEAFF.

This chain links TRBV7-2 with TRBJ1-2, with D uncertain. The germline V and J ends were trimmed by 1 base and 7 bases, with 10 bases remaining between them. Germline V gives CDR1 SGHTA, CDR2 FQGNSA. The CDR3 runs 13 residues. This chain's CDR3 is CASSLDGGFGYTF. The CDR3 nucleotides are TGTGCCAGCAGCTTAGATGGAGGGTTTGGCTACACCTTC.

The chain combines TRBV5-1 with TRBJ2-2, with a weak D call TRBD1 (6 bases). The CDR3 extends over 18 amino acids. In germline, CDR1 is SGHRS, CDR2 YFSETQ. V was shortened by 0 bases and J by 5 bases, with 20 bases between the two germline ends. The CDR3 here is CASSLALRTAMTTGELFF. As DNA, the CDR3 is TGCGCCAGCAGCTTGGCCCTCCGGACAGCAATGACGACCGGGGAGCTGTTTTTT.